The clone carrying this T cell receptor (beta chain) has a handful of counts. This entry is derived from a study of cytomegalovirus exposure and HLA in healthy donors. Germline V lookup: CDR1 SGDLS, CDR2 YYNGEE. This CDR3 contains 14 residues. V shed 4 bases, J shed 3 bases, and the junction held 4 bases outside the gene matches. The assay was immunoSEQ multiplex PCR, and TCRdb's table has in-frame clones only and misses some. This sample has 55,000 to 75,000 clones, with approximately 91% found just once. The origin of this receptor is a man aged 18 to 29 in good health and CMV-seronegative. Sequenced input: PBMCs. J is TRBJ2-7 and V is TRBV9; TRBD1 matches at 10 bases. CDR3 bases: TGTGCCAGCAGCTCCCGGGACAGGGGCTACGAGCAGTACTTC. It translates to CASSSRDRGYEQYF. The full variable domain, with the rest looked up from reference TRBV9 and TRBJ2-7, is DSGVTQTPKHLITATGQRVTLRCSPRSGDLSVYWYQQSLDQGLQFLIQYYNGEERAKGNILERFSAQQFPDLHSELNLSSLELGDSALYFCASSSRDRGYEQYFGPGTRLTVT.